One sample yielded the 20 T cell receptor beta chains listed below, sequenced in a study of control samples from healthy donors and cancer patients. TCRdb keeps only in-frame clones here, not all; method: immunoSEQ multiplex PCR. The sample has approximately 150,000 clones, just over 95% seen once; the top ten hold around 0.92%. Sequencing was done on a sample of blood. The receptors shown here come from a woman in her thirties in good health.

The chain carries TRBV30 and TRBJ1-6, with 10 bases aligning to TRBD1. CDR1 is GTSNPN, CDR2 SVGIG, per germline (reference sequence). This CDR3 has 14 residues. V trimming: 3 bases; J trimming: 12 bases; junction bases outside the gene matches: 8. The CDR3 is CAWSLGTGEIPLHF. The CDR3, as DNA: TGTGCCTGGAGCCTTGGGACAGGGGAAATACCCCTCCACTTT.

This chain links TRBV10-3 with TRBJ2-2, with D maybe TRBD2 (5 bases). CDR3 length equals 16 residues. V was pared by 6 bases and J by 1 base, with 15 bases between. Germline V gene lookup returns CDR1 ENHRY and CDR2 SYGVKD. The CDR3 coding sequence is TGTGCCATCAGGGAACACGGGATGGGGAACACCGGGGAGCTGTTTTTT. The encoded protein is CAIREHGMGNTGELFF.

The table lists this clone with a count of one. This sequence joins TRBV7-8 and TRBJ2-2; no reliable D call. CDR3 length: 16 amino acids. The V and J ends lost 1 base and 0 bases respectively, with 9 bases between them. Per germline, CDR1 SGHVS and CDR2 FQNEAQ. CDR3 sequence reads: CASSLVEQSNTGELFF. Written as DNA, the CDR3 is TGTGCCAGCAGCTTAGTAGAACAGTCGAACACCGGGGAGCTGTTTTTT.

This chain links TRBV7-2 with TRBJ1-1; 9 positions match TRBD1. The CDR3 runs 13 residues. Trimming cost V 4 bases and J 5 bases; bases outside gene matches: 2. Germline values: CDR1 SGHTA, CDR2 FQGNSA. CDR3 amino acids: CASSWDRDTEAFF. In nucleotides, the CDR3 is TGTGCCAGCAGCTGGGACAGGGATACTGAAGCTTTCTTT.

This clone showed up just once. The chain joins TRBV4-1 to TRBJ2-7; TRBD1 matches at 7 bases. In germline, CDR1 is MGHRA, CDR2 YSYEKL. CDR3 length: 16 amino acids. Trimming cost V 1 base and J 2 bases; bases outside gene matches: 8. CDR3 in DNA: TGCGCCAGCAGCCAAGGCCTCCGGGACAGAACCTACGAGCAGTACTTC. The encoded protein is CASSQGLRDRTYEQYF.

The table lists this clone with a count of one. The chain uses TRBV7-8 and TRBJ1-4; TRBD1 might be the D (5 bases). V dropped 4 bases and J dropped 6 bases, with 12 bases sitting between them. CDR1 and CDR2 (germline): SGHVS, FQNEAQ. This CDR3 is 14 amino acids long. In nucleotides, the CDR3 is TGTGCCAGCAGCTCGGGACCCAACCATGAAAAACTGTTTTTT. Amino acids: CASSSGPNHEKLFF.

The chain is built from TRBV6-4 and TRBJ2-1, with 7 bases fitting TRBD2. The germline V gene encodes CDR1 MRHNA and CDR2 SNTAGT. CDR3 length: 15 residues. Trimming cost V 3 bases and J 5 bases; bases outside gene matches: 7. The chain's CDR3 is CASSESAGENNEQFF. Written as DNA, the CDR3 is TGTGCCAGCAGTGAATCTGCGGGAGAGAACAATGAGCAGTTCTTC.

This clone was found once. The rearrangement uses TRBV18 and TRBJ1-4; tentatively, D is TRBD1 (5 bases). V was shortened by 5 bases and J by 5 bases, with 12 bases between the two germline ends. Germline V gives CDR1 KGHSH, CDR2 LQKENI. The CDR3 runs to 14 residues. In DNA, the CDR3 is TGTGCCAGCTCATCGCGACAGTCAAATGAAAAACTGTTTTTT. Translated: CASSSRQSNEKLFF.

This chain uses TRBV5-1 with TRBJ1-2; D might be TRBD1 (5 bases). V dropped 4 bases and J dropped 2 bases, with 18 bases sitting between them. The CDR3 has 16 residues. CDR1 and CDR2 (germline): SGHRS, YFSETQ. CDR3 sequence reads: CASSPSRQGINYGYTF. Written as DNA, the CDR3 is TGCGCCAGCAGCCCGAGTCGGCAGGGAATAAACTATGGCTACACCTTC.

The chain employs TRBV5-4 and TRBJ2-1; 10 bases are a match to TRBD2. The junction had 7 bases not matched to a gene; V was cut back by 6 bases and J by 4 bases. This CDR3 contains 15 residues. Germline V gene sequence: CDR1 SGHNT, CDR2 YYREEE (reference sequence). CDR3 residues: CASTLPGLAYNEQFF. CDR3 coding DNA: TGTGCCAGCACTTTACCGGGACTAGCGTACAATGAGCAGTTCTTC. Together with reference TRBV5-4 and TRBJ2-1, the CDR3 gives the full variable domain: ETGVTQSPTHLIKTRGQQVTLRCSSQSGHNTVSWYQQALGQGPQFIFQYYREEENGRGNFPPRFSGLQFPNYSSELNVNALELDDSALYLCASTLPGLAYNEQFFGPGTRLTVL.

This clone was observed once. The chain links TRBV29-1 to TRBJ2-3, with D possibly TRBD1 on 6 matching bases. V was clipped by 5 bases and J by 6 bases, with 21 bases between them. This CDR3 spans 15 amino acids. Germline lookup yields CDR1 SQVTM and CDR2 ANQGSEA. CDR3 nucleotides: TGCAGCGTTCCTTCCGACAGGCACCTTCGCGATACGCAGTATTTT. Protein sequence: CSVPSDRHLRDTQYF.

CDR3: CAISSGAGELFF. The CDR3 nucleotides are TGTGCCATCAGCTCGGGGGCCGGGGAGCTGTTTTTT. The J gene is TRBJ2-2, the V gene TRBV10-3; perhaps TRBD2 as D (6 bases). The CDR3 covers 12 residues. CDR1 and CDR2 from the germline V gene are ENHRY and SYGVKD. V shed 6 bases and J shed 6 bases, with 8 bases lying between them.

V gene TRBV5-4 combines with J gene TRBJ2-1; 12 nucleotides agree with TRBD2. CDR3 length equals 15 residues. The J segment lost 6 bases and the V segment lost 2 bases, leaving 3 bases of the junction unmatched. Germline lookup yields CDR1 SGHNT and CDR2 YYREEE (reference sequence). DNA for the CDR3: TGTGCCAGCAGCTTCCGACTAGCGGGAGCCAATGAGCAGTTCTTC. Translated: CASSFRLAGANEQFF.

The CDR3 region has the DNA TGTGCCAGCAGCCCAACAGGGATGATGCAGCCCCAGCATTTT. Translated: CASSPTGMMQPQHF. The V and J genes are TRBV6-6 and TRBJ1-5; maybe TRBD1 (6 bases). The CDR3 is 14 residues long. V shed 6 bases and J shed 7 bases, with 16 bases lying between them. CDR1 and CDR2 (germline): MNHNY, SVGAGI (reference sequence).

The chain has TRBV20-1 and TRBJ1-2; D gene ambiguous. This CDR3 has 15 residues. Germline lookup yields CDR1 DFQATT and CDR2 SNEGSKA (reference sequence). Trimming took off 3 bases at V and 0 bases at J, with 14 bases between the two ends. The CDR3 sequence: CSASIRGRPNYGYTF. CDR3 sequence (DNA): TGCAGTGCTAGTATTAGAGGCCGACCTAACTATGGCTACACCTTC.

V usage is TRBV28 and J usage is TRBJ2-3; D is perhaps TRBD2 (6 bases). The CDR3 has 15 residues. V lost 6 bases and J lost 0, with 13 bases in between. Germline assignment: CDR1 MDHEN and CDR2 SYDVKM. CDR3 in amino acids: CASSYSGSSTDTQYF. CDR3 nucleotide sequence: TGTGCCAGCAGCTATAGCGGAAGTAGCACAGATACGCAGTATTTT. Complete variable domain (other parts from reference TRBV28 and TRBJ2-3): DVKVTQSSRYLVKRTGEKVFLECVQDMDHENMFWYRQDPGLGLRLIYFSYDVKMKEKGDIPEGYSVSREKKERFSLILESASTNQTSMYLCASSYSGSSTDTQYFGPGTRLTVL.

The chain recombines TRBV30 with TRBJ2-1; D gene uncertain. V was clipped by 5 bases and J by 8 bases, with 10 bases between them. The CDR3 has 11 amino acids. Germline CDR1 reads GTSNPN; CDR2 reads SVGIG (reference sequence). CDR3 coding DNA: TGTGCCTGGGGTGGTCTAGATGAGCAGTTCTTC. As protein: CAWGGLDEQFF.

The CDR3 is CASSLDRTYNSPLHF. CDR3 bases: TGCGCCAGCAGCTTGGACAGGACCTATAATTCACCCCTCCACTTT. The chain uses TRBV5-1 and TRBJ1-6; maybe TRBD1 (5 bases). Germline V CDR1 and CDR2: SGHRS, YFSETQ. Trimming pared 0 bases from V and 2 bases from J, leaving 6 bases between. This CDR3 spans 15 amino acids.

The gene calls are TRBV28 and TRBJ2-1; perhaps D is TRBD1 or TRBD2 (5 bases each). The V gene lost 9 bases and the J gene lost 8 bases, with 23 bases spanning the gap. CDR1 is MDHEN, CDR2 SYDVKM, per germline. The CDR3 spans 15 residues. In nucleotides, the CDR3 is TGTGCCAGTAGAAAACCGGGACCTCGAAGTGATGAGCAGTTCTTC. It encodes CASRKPGPRSDEQFF.

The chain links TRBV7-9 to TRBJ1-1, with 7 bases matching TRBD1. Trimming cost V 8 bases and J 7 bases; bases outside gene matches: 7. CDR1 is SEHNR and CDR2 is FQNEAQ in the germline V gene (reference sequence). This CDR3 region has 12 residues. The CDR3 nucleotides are TGTGCCAGCGGCGGGACAGCGAGTGAAGCTTTCTTT. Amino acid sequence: CASGGTASEAFF.